This T cell receptor (beta chain) comes out of a study of T-cell reconstitution after alpha-beta-depleted transplantation in children. The CDR3 sequence is 13 residues long. V was shortened by 0 bases and J by 2 bases, with 7 bases between the two germline ends. The germline gives CDR1 DFQATT, CDR2 SNEGSKA (reference sequence). Study conclusions and caveats: Certain patients had high TCRbeta diversity at day 60, and it came from recipient T cells and thymic progenitors that survived. In patients about two months after transplant, alpha-beta T cells reportedly arose from several hundred expanded graft clones. Fresh T-cell production supplied most of the T-cell counts and diversity seen one year after transplant.

Unique molecular identifiers were incorporated during preparation of the TCRbeta library. One entry per CDR3 protein results from TCRdb running MiXCR on the PCR reads. The sample shows a few hundred thousand distinct CDR3 sequences, approximately 30% of them seen only once. This clonotype turned up a few times. Its antigen is undetermined. This receptor was obtained from a boy in the first two years of life with Wiskott-Aldrich syndrome, due to receive a stem cell transplant. The V call is TRBV20-1, the J call TRBJ1-2, with D unclear. The starting material was PBMCs, obtained before TCRalphabeta/CD19-depleted stem cell transplant. The CDR3 nucleotides read TGCAGTGCTAGAGACGGACGGAACTATGGCTACACCTTC. Translated, it gives CSARDGRNYGYTF.